The source of this T cell receptor (beta chain) is a study of post-analysis software for immune sequencing data. Study in general: Relapsing-remitting, secondary progressive and progressive-relapsing forms made up the multiple sclerosis disease courses. Study results and limitations: Normalized Chao1 diversity in multiple sclerosis patients fell significantly below that of controls. Batch-matched samples strongly co-clustered by F measure. Higher frequency in patients than in controls was seen for several TRBV segments, with TRBV5-6, TRBV5-1 and TRBV20-1 among them.

TCR beta cDNA libraries included unique molecular identifiers. The source material, about 0.9 to 11 million T cells, gave rise to about 520,000 cDNA molecules. In TCRdb, the PCR reads were re-called with MiXCR into one record per CDR3 protein. This table holds 750,000 to 950,000 distinct CDR3 sequences, approximately 57% found once. As concerns this clonotype: The antigen is not known.

V was shortened by 3 bases and J by 3 bases, with 19 bases between the two germline ends. Germline V gives CDR1 SGHRS, CDR2 YFSETQ. This CDR3 is 17 amino acids long. The receptor was isolated from a girl aged 10 to 17 with multiple sclerosis. The chain couples TRBV5-1 to TRBJ2-1; a possible D gene is TRBD2 (5 bases). The sample taken for sequencing was blood. The CDR3 is CASSSGPMRVFYNEQFF. The CDR3 bases are TGCGCCAGCAGCTCGGGCCCAATGAGGGTCTTCTACAATGAGCAGTTCTTC.